A selection of T cell receptor beta chains follows, all from one sample in a study of OX40 agonist ivuxolimab in advanced cancers. TCRdb's table, derived via immunoSEQ multiplex PCR, lists solely in-frame clones and lacks some. The sample carries tens of thousands of clones, roughly 85% recorded once. The sample was CD4+ or CD8+ T cells sorted from blood, taken in a trial of the OX40 agonist ivuxolimab. The origin of the receptors is an adult with an advanced solid tumor such as melanoma, head and neck, liver or kidney cancer. Both conserved end residues are part of each CDR3. The order of the fields is J gene, clone size, V gene, D gene, CDR3 DNA, CDR3 protein. D genes are given only for firm matches. Clone size appears in some rows only: once, few, many, or a class for an expanded clone.

TRBJ1-5,once,TRBV6-4,NA,TGTGCCAGCAGTGATCAGGCAGGGGCTCAGCCCCAGCATTTT,CASSDQAGAQPQHF
TRBJ2-4,NA,TRBV7-9,TRBD1,TGTGCCAGCAGCCCCGGGACAGGGGGTAGAAACATTCAGTACTTC,CASSPGTGGRNIQYF
TRBJ2-5,NA,TRBV18,TRBD2,TGTGCCAGCTCACCCATTTTGGCGGGGGGGCGAGAGACCCAGTACTTC,CASSPILAGGRETQYF
TRBJ2-7,NA,TRBV5-1,TRBD1,TGCGCCAGCAGCAGGGACAGTATTTACGAGCAGTACTTC,CASSRDSIYEQYF
TRBJ2-3,NA,TRBV7-3,NA,TGTGCCAGCAGCCCAAACCAACTCGGCACAGATACGCAGTATTTT,CASSPNQLGTDTQYF
TRBJ2-5,NA,TRBV7-9,TRBD2,TGTGCCAGCAGCCCGGGGGGGGACGAGGCTCAAGAGACCCAGTACTTC,CASSPGGDEAQETQYF
TRBJ2-7,NA,TRBV7-2,NA,TGTGCCAGCAGCTCAGGGGGAGGGGGGTACTACGAGCAGTACTTC,CASSSGGGGYYEQYF
TRBJ1-1,NA,TRBV20-1,TRBD1,TGCAGTACTTACAGGGGCACTGAAGCTTTCTTT,CSTYRGTEAFF
TRBJ2-1,NA,TRBV5-1,NA,TGCGCCAGCAGCACCGGGTTAGCCTACAATGAGCAGTTCTTC,CASSTGLAYNEQFF
TRBJ1-6,NA,TRBV7-2,NA,TGTGCCAGCAGGGCCGGGGCGTCGGGTAATTCACCCCTCCACTTT,CASRAGASGNSPLHF
TRBJ1-2,NA,TRBV7-6,NA,TGTGCCAGCAGCCCGCCTGGGGGTGGCTATGGCTACACCTTC,CASSPPGGGYGYTF